The 15 T cell receptor beta chains below come from one sample, sequenced in a study of CD8+CD57+ T cells in acquired aplastic anemia. Genomic DNA, serving as template, underwent TCR beta VDJ and CDR3 profiling. From the reads, TCRdb called clonotypes with MiXCR, one entry per CDR3 protein. The sample shows approximately 150,000 distinct CDR3 sequences, around 48% of them seen only once. Sequencing involved patients with CD8+CD57+ cell expansion previously shown by flow cytometry. The material sequenced was sorted CD4+, CD8+, or CD8+CD57+ T cells (not recorded which) from PBMCs. These receptors all come from a human donor with aplastic anemia.

The chain carries TRBV19 and TRBJ2-7; 7 bases agree with TRBD2. V lost 9 bases and J lost 2; bases outside the gene matches: 7. This CDR3 spans 13 amino acids. Germline loops: CDR1 LNHDA, CDR2 SQIVND (reference sequence). CDR3 loop: CASSPSGTYEQYF. The CDR3 DNA is TGTGCCAGCAGCCCTAGCGGAACCTACGAGCAGTACTTC. Together with reference TRBV19 and TRBJ2-7, the CDR3 gives the full variable domain: DGGITQSPKYLFRKEGQNVTLSCEQNLNHDAMYWYRQDPGQGLRLIYYSQIVNDFQKGDIAEGYSVSREKKESFPLTVTSAQKNPTAFYLCASSPSGTYEQYFGPGTRLTVT.

This clonotype showed up many times. The chain has TRBV19 and TRBJ1-2, with 7 bases fitting TRBD1. CDR3 length: 15 residues. V was pared by 5 bases and J by 2 bases, with 8 bases of the junction left unmatched. Germline CDR1 reads LNHDA; CDR2 reads SQIVND (reference sequence). The CDR3 sequence: CASSDPPGQNYGYTF. CDR3 nucleotide sequence: TGTGCCAGTAGTGACCCTCCGGGACAGAACTATGGCTACACCTTC.

The chain uses TRBV20-1 and TRBJ2-7, with 8 bases matching TRBD1. The CDR3 has 15 residues. Germline V gene lookup returns CDR1 DFQATT and CDR2 SNEGSKA (reference sequence). Trimming cost V 0 bases and J 2 bases; bases outside gene matches: 6. This chain's CDR3 is CSARDRQGIAYEQYF. CDR3 DNA sequence: TGCAGTGCTAGAGACCGACAGGGGATAGCCTACGAGCAGTACTTC.

Many counts were recorded for this clonotype. The genes are TRBV2 and TRBJ2-7; 8 bases align to TRBD1. Germline loops: CDR1 SNHLY, CDR2 FYNNEI. V dropped 6 bases and J dropped 1; count of bases not matched to a gene: 8. The CDR3 consists of 15 residues. In DNA, the CDR3 is TGTGCCAGCAGCAAAGACAGGGGACGGTCCTACGAGCAGTACTTC. This gives the protein CASSKDRGRSYEQYF. Together with reference TRBV2 and TRBJ2-7, the CDR3 gives the full variable domain: EPEVTQTPSHQVTQMGQEVILRCVPISNHLYFYWYRQILGQKVEFLVSFYNNEISEKSEIFDDQFSVERPDGSNFTLKIRSTKLEDSAMYFCASSKDRGRSYEQYFGPGTRLTVT.

This clonotype appeared a single time. At one boundary the junction diverges from the germline segment, which might be a read error. The chain is built from TRBV2 and TRBJ1-6; D may be TRBD1 (5 bases). The V gene's germline CDR1 is SNHLY and CDR2 FYNNEI. The CDR3 loop spans 14 amino acids. The CDR3 reads CASSGSGFNSPLHF. The CDR3 nucleotides are TGTGCCAGCAGTGGGTCAGGGTTTAATTCGCCCCTCCACTTT. The whole variable domain, filled in from reference TRBV2 and TRBJ1-6, reads EPEVTQTPSHQVTQMGQEVILRCVPISNHLYFYWYRQILGQKVEFLVSFYNNEISEKSEIFDDQFSVERPDGSNFTLKIRSTKLEDSAMYFCASSGSGFNSPLHFGNGTRLTVT.

The table lists this clonotype with many counts. The V and J genes are TRBV5-5 and TRBJ1-5; 9 bases fit TRBD1. Germline V gene sequence: CDR1 SGHKS, CDR2 YYEKEE (reference sequence). CDR3 length: 16 residues. Unmatched junction bases numbered 5, after V lost 2 bases and J lost 2 bases. The CDR3 region is CASSLQGAGGNQPQHF. The CDR3 DNA reads as TGTGCCAGCAGCTTACAGGGGGCAGGAGGCAATCAGCCCCAGCATTTT.

This chain connects TRBV6-1 to TRBJ2-5; 11 nucleotides align to TRBD1. Germline values: CDR1 MNHNS, CDR2 SASEGT. After removal of 6 bases from V and 4 bases from J, the junction contained 7 bases not matched to a gene. The CDR3 spans 15 residues. CDR3 loop: CASRPLGQGGETQYF. The CDR3 nucleotides are TGTGCCAGCAGACCACTGGGACAGGGGGGAGAGACCCAGTACTTC.

A remark on this clonotype: Being one base from a much bigger clone, this may be a read error. The chain employs TRBV3-1 and TRBJ2-7, with D possibly being TRBD2 (6 bases). This CDR3 region has 14 residues. Germline V gene sequence: CDR1 LGHDT, CDR2 YNNKEL (reference sequence). Between the trimmed V and J ends, which lost 4 bases and 10 bases, there was a span of 20 bases. Here the CDR3 DNA reads TGTGCCAGCAGCCCCCTATGGGGGGATGGCGATCAGTACTTC. Translating it yields CASSPLWGDGDQYF.

As for this clonotype: This CDR3 is missing its conserved last phenylalanine or tryptophan, likely due to a read error. The DNA is omitted, as the CDR3 cannot be located on it reliably, and the CDR3 follows TCRdb's listing. This chain's CDR3 is CATSLEPTDFY. This rearrangement joins TRBV15 to TRBJ1-4; the D segment call TRBD1 is taken from the table without a DNA check. The length of the CDR3 is 11 amino acids, counting both ends. Looked up from germline, CDR1 is LNHNV and CDR2 is YYDKDF (reference sequence).

This clonotype has at least ten counts. The chain joins TRBV7-2 to TRBJ2-1; D unclear. The CDR3 is 13 amino acids. Germline-derived CDR1 and CDR2 are SGHTA and FQGNSA. V dropped 4 bases and J dropped 3 bases, with 7 bases sitting between them. DNA of the CDR3: TGTGCCAGCAGCTCCTCCGTCTACAATGAGCAGTTCTTC. This sequence encodes CASSSSVYNEQFF.

This clonotype was found many times. This chain links TRBV10-3 with TRBJ1-2; 7 bases fit TRBD1. The germline V gene has CDR1 ENHRY and CDR2 SYGVKD. V lost 2 bases, J lost 2 bases, and 5 bases stayed unmatched. This CDR3 is 15 amino acids long. CDR3 in DNA: TGTGCCATCAGTGAGACAGTACAGGGGAACTATGGCTACACCTTC. Encoded protein: CAISETVQGNYGYTF.

This clonotype showed up many times. The V gene is TRBV12-3 or TRBV12-4, the J gene TRBJ2-7; D is perhaps TRBD2 (5 bases). V was trimmed by 3 bases and J by 7 bases, leaving 10 bases between them. The CDR3 contains 12 residues. The CDR3 nucleotides read TGTGCCAGCAGTTTTGGTTCGGGGGAGCAGTACTTC. This sequence encodes CASSFGSGEQYF.

This clonotype showed up many times. The V call is TRBV2, the J call TRBJ1-1; TRBD1 might be the D (5 bases). There are 12 residues in the CDR3. Per the germline V gene, CDR1 is SNHLY and CDR2 is FYNNEI. Deletions cut 8 bases from V and 4 bases from J, with 11 bases between. The CDR3 spells CASARGATEAFF. As DNA, the CDR3 is TGTGCCAGCGCTAGGGGCGCCACTGAAGCTTTCTTT.

The table lists this clonotype with many counts. V gene TRBV2 combines with J gene TRBJ1-2; D is possibly TRBD1 (6 bases). V lost 6 bases and J lost 8, with 10 bases in between. The CDR3 sequence is 11 residues long. Germline loops: CDR1 SNHLY, CDR2 FYNNEI. The DNA for the CDR3 is TGTGCCAGCAGCTGGACAGTAGGCTACACCTTC. Translation gives CASSWTVGYTF.

Regarding this clonotype: A read error is possible here, since a much larger clone lies one base away. The chain combines TRBV3-1 with TRBJ2-7; 12 nucleotides match TRBD2. The CDR3 loop spans 16 amino acids. CDR1 and CDR2 (germline): LGHDT, YNNKEL (reference sequence). With V trimmed by 3 bases and J by 3 bases, 6 bases remained unmatched. The CDR3 sequence: CASSQARLAGDYEQYF. The CDR3 DNA reads as TGTGCCAGCAGCCAGGCTAGACTAGCGGGAGACTACGAGCAGTACTTC.